These 10 T cell receptor beta chains came from one sample sequenced in a study of cytomegalovirus exposure and HLA in healthy donors. Amplification used 60 Vbeta primers and 13 Jbeta primers. Libraries were prepared by immunoSEQ multiplex PCR; TCRdb keeps only in-frame clonotypes and omits some of them. Found here are 100,000 to 120,000 clones, approximately 82% of them singletons; the top ten hold roughly 12%. Sequencing was performed on PBMCs. These receptors were taken from a man aged 30 to 45 in good health and CMV-seropositive.

This chain joins TRBV28 and TRBJ1-6; 9 nucleotides agree with TRBD1. Looked up from germline, CDR1 is MDHEN and CDR2 is SYDVKM. This CDR3 has 16 residues. Trimming removed 8 bases from V and 7 bases from J; junction bases left unmatched: 12. The CDR3 DNA follows: TGTGCCAGCGGCTTGGTGCTTGGACAGGGGAATTCACCCCTCCACTTT. Its protein product is CASGLVLGQGNSPLHF.

The rearrangement joins TRBV27 to TRBJ2-7; D unresolved. Looked up from germline, CDR1 is MNHEY and CDR2 is SMNVEV (reference sequence). Trimming cost V 3 bases and J 0 bases, with 9 bases left between them. The CDR3 runs to 14 residues. The CDR3 sequence: CASSLNGPSYEQYF. In DNA form, the CDR3 reads TGTGCCAGCAGTTTGAATGGGCCCTCCTACGAGCAGTACTTC.

V is TRBV6-6 and J is TRBJ2-7; tentative D call: TRBD1 (6 bases). The CDR3 has 11 residues. Trimming took off 4 bases at V and 6 bases at J, with 7 bases between the two ends. Germline V lookup: CDR1 MNHNY, CDR2 SVGAGI (reference sequence). CDR3 sequence (DNA): TGTGCCAGCAGTTTCAGGGGCGAGCAGTACTTC. It yields the protein CASSFRGEQYF.

This clone was observed a few times. The chain recombines TRBV5-6 with TRBJ1-1; 7 nucleotides align to TRBD1. V trimming: 4 bases; J trimming: 7 bases; junction bases outside the gene matches: 7. CDR1 and CDR2 (germline): SGHDT, YYEEEE. The CDR3 runs to 13 residues. CDR3 DNA: TGTGCCAGCAGCCCCTCTCCAGGGGGTGAAGCTTTCTTT. Its protein product is CASSPSPGGEAFF.

This clone was seen just once. The chain has TRBV29-1 and TRBJ2-5; 9 positions match TRBD1. CDR1 is SQVTM, CDR2 ANQGSEA, per germline. This CDR3 is built from 13 residues. After removal of 6 bases from V and 5 bases from J, the junction contained 7 bases not matched to a gene. CDR3 sequence: CSVLQGAVETQYF. The CDR3 DNA sequence: TGCAGCGTCTTACAGGGGGCTGTGGAGACCCAGTACTTC.

J is TRBJ1-4 and V is TRBV28; D unclear. Trimming took 2 bases from V and 4 from J, leaving 20 bases between them. Germline loops: CDR1 MDHEN, CDR2 SYDVKM. This CDR3 region has 18 residues. The DNA of the CDR3 is TGTGCCAGCAGTTTAAGTATCGGACTCGGGTCGTTTAATGAAAAACTGTTTTTT. This codes for CASSLSIGLGSFNEKLFF.

The chain uses TRBV30 and TRBJ1-1; no firm D call. Trimming cost V 0 bases and J 0 bases, with 5 bases left between them. CDR3 length: 13 amino acids. The V gene's germline CDR1 is GTSNPN and CDR2 SVGIG (reference sequence). The CDR3 reads CAWSVLLNTEAFF. The CDR3 bases are TGTGCCTGGAGTGTACTACTGAACACTGAAGCTTTCTTT.

The gene calls are TRBV5-1 and TRBJ1-3; D is possibly TRBD1 (6 bases). The ends were cut back, 4 bases at V and 2 bases at J, with 10 bases in the middle. This CDR3 contains 14 residues. The germline CDR1 and CDR2 sequences are SGHRS and YFSETQ. The CDR3: CASSQTGPGNTIYF. The CDR3 DNA reads TGCGCCAGCAGCCAGACAGGTCCTGGAAACACCATATATTTT.

V and J are TRBV10-3 and TRBJ2-2, with TRBD1 matching over 7 bases. The CDR3 runs 15 residues. From germline, CDR1 is ENHRY and CDR2 SYGVKD. Losses at the gene ends were 5 bases for V and 0 bases for J; bases not matched to a gene: 3. In DNA, the CDR3 is TGTGCCATCAGTCGGGACAGTACGAACACCGGGGAGCTGTTTTTT. Its translation: CAISRDSTNTGELFF.

The chain employs TRBV7-9 and TRBJ2-3; possibly TRBD1 for D (6 bases). The V gene's germline CDR1 is SEHNR and CDR2 FQNEAQ (reference sequence). This CDR3 has 15 amino acids. Trimming removed 3 bases from V and 4 bases from J, with 14 bases in between. The CDR3 spells CASSLHGGQADTQYF. As DNA, the CDR3 is TGTGCCAGCAGCTTGCATGGGGGCCAGGCAGATACGCAGTATTTT.